This T cell receptor beta chain appears in the sequencing data of a study of cytotoxic CD8 clonotypes in ibrutinib-treated CLL (dated by TCRdb to the early 2020s). Regarding the complete study: The cohort had about a dozen relapsed/refractory and around 14 treatment-naive patients; some 17 were IGHV unmutated. Every remission and progressive disease sample was obtained while ibrutinib was still being received by the patients. Cryopreserved peripheral blood mononuclear cells were obtained before treatment, at response, and at either sustained remission or disease progression. Longitudinal samples were obtainable from 26 of the 86 participants in the trial. Responses were partial in around 25 patients and complete in 2; after median approximately 69 months follow-up, about 14 stayed in remission and 12 progressed. Samples at response were collected after a median of about 11 months of treatment, with a range of 6 to 36 months. Samples averaged approximately 250,000 productive templates and approximately 100,000 productive rearrangements.

General findings and caveats noted by the study authors: Clonality rose at ibrutinib response, remained stable during sustained remission, and dropped back toward baseline at progression. Sampling times were not matched between patients in sustained remission and patients whose disease was progressing, and lymph node repertoires were not examined. Public clonotypes were found to be uncommon and were observed to contract or remain stable during treatment; the increase in clonality was shown to reflect expansion of private clonotypes at ibrutinib response. Baseline clonality was found to be higher than that of age-matched healthy donors and was strongly correlated with circulating CD8+ T-cell counts.

The germline V gene sets CDR1 to SNHLY and CDR2 to FYNNEI. Spanning cysteine to phenylalanine, the CDR3 consists of 16 amino acids. Just CDR3 DNA is preserved here, 48 bases in frame from base 1. V and J are trimmed by 6 bases and 2 bases, and the gene matches miss 9 bases of the junction. Interpreted using the paper, the time point label stands for: progressive disease on ibrutinib. For TCR beta library preparation, 1.5 to 2 micrograms of genomic DNA was extracted from cryopreserved PBMCs. Longitudinal blood samples from CLL patients receiving ibrutinib monotherapy were subjected to high-throughput TCR beta sequencing. The patients were enrolled in a single-center, open-label phase 2 trial of ibrutinib monotherapy. On a MiSeq, deep resolution sequencing aimed for a depth between 1 in 1 million and 1 in 200,000 T cells, with each clonotype covered around 9.2x on average. The immunoSEQ hsTCRB Kit was used to generate TCR beta libraries. In the original analysis: ImmunoSEQ Data Assistant and ImmunoSEQ Analyzer were used for data analysis, and V, D and J genes were assigned according to IMGT definitions. Clonality was computed as one minus normalized Shannon entropy of productive rearrangement frequencies, ranging from 0 to 1. Only overrepresented clonotypes making up at least 0.05% of the repertoire of each patient were included in the public clonotype analysis. Thirteen age-matched healthy donor repertoires from immuneACCESS were used as controls for clonality. TCRdb holds this immuneACCESS table with in-frame rearrangements only. Some clones are missing; in checked studies, unresolved V genes explain under half, and the rest has no known cause. V, J and clone size derive from that table, while D and trimming were established from the DNA sequence. This sample lists roughly 11,000 clones; 81% were detected once. Clones ranked in the top ten supply 20% to 25% of the sample.

A note on this clone: No cognate antigen has been identified for it. There are no base qualities to consult, and no much larger clone falls within one base.

The sequences come from PBMCs, collected at disease progression, from a patient treated with ibrutinib. The sequence is built from TRBV2 and TRBJ1-1; 10 central nucleotides agree with TRBD1. This TCR came from a human donor with chronic lymphocytic leukemia. CDR3 reads: CASRPTTGGFNTEAFF. The DNA reads TGTGCCAGCAGGCCGACGACAGGGGGCTTTAACACTGAAGCTTTCTTT.